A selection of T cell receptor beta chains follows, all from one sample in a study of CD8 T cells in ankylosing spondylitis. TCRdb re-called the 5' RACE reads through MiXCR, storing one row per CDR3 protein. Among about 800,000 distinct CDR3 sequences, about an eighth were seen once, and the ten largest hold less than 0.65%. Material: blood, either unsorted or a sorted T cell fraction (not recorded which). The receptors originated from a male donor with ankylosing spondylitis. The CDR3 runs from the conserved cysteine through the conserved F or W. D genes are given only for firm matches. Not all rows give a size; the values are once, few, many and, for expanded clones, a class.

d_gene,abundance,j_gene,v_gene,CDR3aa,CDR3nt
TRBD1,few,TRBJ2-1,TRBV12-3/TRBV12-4,CASSSGTGLYNEQFF,TGTGCCAGCAGTTCGGGGACAGGGCTCTACAATGAGCAGTTCTTC
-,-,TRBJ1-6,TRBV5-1,CASSSGGGGSSPLHF,TGCGCCAGCAGCTCGGGTGGAGGTGGAAGTTCACCCCTCCACTTT
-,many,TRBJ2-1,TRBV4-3,CASSRQAGAYNEQFF,TGCGCCAGCAGCAGACAGGCAGGCGCCTACAATGAGCAGTTCTTC
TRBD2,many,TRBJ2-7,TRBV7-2,CASSPPAGKRYEQYF,TGTGCCAGCAGCCCCCCAGCGGGAAAAAGGTACGAGCAGTACTTC
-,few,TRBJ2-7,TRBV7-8,CASRYRGGTSYEQYF,TGTGCCAGCCGATACAGAGGGGGGACCTCCTACGAGCAGTACTTC
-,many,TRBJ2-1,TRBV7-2,CASSYLGGGAEQFF,TGTGCCAGCAGCTACCTCGGGGGTGGTGCTGAGCAGTTCTTC
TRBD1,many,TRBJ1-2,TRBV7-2,CASSFYGQGNYGYTF,TGTGCCAGCAGCTTTTATGGACAGGGGAACTATGGCTACACCTTC
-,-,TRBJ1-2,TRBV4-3,CASSQAAGLYGYTF,TGCGCCAGCAGCCAAGCAGCAGGCCTTTATGGCTACACCTTC
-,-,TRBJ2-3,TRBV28,CASSLLRAGRLYTDTQYF,TGTGCCAGCAGTTTGTTGAGGGCAGGGCGGTTATACACAGATACGCAGTATTTT
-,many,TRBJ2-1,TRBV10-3,CAIRLGAGDEQFF,TGTGCCATCAGGCTCGGGGCCGGCGATGAGCAGTTCTTC
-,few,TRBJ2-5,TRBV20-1,CSARDQLLGTQYF,TGCAGTGCTAGAGATCAGCTCTTGGGGACCCAGTACTTC
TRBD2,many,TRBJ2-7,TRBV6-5,CASSHLAGGAGEQYF,TGTGCCAGCAGTCACTTAGCGGGGGGAGCCGGCGAGCAGTACTTC
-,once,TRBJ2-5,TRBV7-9,CASSLDRDSGIRNF,TGTGCCAGCAGCTTAGACAGGGATAGCGGTATACGCAACTTC
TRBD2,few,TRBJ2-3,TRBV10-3,CAISPLAESTDTQYF,TGTGCCATCAGCCCCCTAGCGGAAAGCACAGATACGCAGTATTTT
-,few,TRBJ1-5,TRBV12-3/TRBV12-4,CASTGRGNQPQHF,TGTGCCAGCACTGGCCGGGGGAATCAGCCCCAGCATTTT
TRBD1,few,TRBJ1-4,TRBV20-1,CSASQGRGEKLFF,TGCAGTGCTTCACAGGGGAGGGGTGAAAAACTGTTTTTT
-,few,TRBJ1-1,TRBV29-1,CSVGGNMNTEAFF,TGCAGCGTTGGAGGGAACATGAACACTGAAGCTTTCTTT
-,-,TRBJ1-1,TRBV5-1,CASTSSGGVTEAFF,TGCGCCAGCACGTCAAGCGGAGGGGTCACTGAAGCTTTCTTT
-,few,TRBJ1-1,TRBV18,CASSPEGRISKEAFF,TGTGCCAGCTCACCAGAGGGCCGGATCTCGAAGGAAGCTTTCTTT
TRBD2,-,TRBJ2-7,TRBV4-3,CASSQDLSGGPFSYEQYF,TGCGCCAGCAGCCAAGATCTAAGCGGGGGGCCTTTCTCCTACGAGCAGTACTTC
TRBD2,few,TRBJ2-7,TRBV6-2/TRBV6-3,CASSYLSGAYEQYF,TGTGCCAGCAGTTACCTTAGCGGGGCCTACGAGCAGTACTTC
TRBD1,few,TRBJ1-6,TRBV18,CASSPSTGTGRFHSPLHF,TGTGCCAGCTCACCTAGTACCGGGACAGGGAGGTTTCATTCACCCCTCCACTTT
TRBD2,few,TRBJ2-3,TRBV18,CASSPVAGGPSTDTQYF,TGTGCCAGCTCACCCGTAGCGGGAGGGCCCAGCACAGATACGCAGTATTTT
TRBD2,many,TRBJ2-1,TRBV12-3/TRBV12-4,CASSFGSGIYNEQFF,TGTGCCAGCAGTTTCGGCAGCGGGATTTACAATGAGCAGTTCTTC
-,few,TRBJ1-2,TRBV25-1,CASSETAFYGYTF,TGTGCCAGCAGTGAAACAGCTTTCTATGGCTACACCTTC
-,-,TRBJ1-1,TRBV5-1,CASSLEGHNEAFF,TGCGCCAGCAGCTTGGAAGGACACAATGAAGCTTTCTTT
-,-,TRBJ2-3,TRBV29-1,CSVEVGNTDTQYF,TGCAGCGTTGAAGTAGGGAACACAGATACGCAGTATTTT
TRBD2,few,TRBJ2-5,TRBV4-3,CASSREGGGQETQYF,TGCGCCAGCAGCCGGGAGGGCGGGGGCCAAGAGACCCAGTACTTC
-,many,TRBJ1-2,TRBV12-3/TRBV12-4,CASRRDTTNYGYTF,TGTGCCAGCAGGCGGGACACAACTAACTATGGCTACACCTTC
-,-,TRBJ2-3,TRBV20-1,CSARDPQGSDTQYF,TGCAGTGCTAGAGATCCCCAGGGCTCAGATACGCAGTATTTT